The next 9 T cell receptor beta chains were all read from a single sample in a study of vaccination effects on CD4 cells after COVID-19. No antigen has been assigned to these receptors. TCRdb's table, derived via immunoSEQ multiplex PCR, lists solely in-frame clones and lacks some. The sample has about 80,000 clones, under 85% seen once; the top ten hold 1.1%. Under the ViraFEST assay, PBMC were stimulated with viral peptide pools so that antigen-specific CD4+ T cells expanded. Sequencing was performed afterwards. Investigators separated out CD4+ T cells once about 10 days of culture had passed. Either the mRNA-1273 or the BNT162b2 vaccine was given to participants as two doses. The sequenced sample was CD4+ T cells from PBMCs cultured with HCoV-OC43 spike peptides, obtained after COVID-19 vaccination. Noted subset: HCoV-OC43 spike overlapping peptide pool stimulation. The receptor set was obtained from a human donor who received a COVID-19 vaccine.

The chain couples TRBV4-3 to TRBJ2-3; D unresolved. V shed 0 bases and J shed 1 base, with 8 bases lying between them. The CDR3 loop spans 15 amino acids. In germline, CDR1 is LGHNA, CDR2 YSLEER. The CDR3 protein is CASSQDQRGTDTQYF. The CDR3 bases are TGCGCCAGCAGCCAAGATCAACGGGGCACAGATACGCAGTATTTT.

The chain combines TRBV28 with TRBJ1-1; D ambiguous. The CDR3 has 14 amino acids. Trimming stripped 6 bases from V and 1 base from J, with 12 bases between. Per the germline V gene, CDR1 is MDHEN and CDR2 is SYDVKM. DNA of the CDR3: TGTGCCAGCAGCCTCGAGCCTCGGAACACTGAAGCTTTCTTT. Protein: CASSLEPRNTEAFF.

The rearrangement links TRBV13 to TRBJ1-2; 7 nucleotides align to TRBD1. The germline gives CDR1 PRHDT, CDR2 FYEKMQ (reference sequence). The CDR3 extends over 14 amino acids. The V gene end was trimmed by 5 bases and the J gene end by 8 bases; junction bases not matched to a gene: 11. In DNA, the CDR3 is TGTGCCAGCAGCCCGACGGGACAGTTCCGCGGCTACACCTTC. Amino acids: CASSPTGQFRGYTF.

The chain carries TRBV6-1 and TRBJ1-4; possible D gene TRBD1, 5 bases. The CDR3 is 18 amino acids. Trimming cost V 2 bases and J 0 bases, with 16 bases left between them. Germline V gives CDR1 MNHNS, CDR2 SASEGT. The CDR3 region has the DNA TGTGCCAGCAGTGAATATTTTTCAGGGAGCCCAACTAATGAAAAACTGTTTTTT. This sequence encodes CASSEYFSGSPTNEKLFF.

The chain joins TRBV10-3 to TRBJ1-4; D not certain. Trimming removed 2 bases from V and 2 bases from J, with 9 bases in between. This CDR3 is built from 15 residues. Germline V gives CDR1 ENHRY, CDR2 SYGVKD. DNA for the CDR3: TGTGCCATCAGTGAGGCCGAGAAGACTAATGAAAAACTGTTTTTT. It is translated as CAISEAEKTNEKLFF.

This rearrangement joins TRBV7-3 to TRBJ2-5; 10 bases agree with TRBD1. CDR1 and CDR2 (germline): SGHTA, FQGTGA. The V and J ends lost 5 bases and 4 bases, in that order; junction bases with no gene match: 10. The CDR3 loop spans 16 amino acids. CDR3 in amino acids: CASSPKGGTGVETQYF. The CDR3 coding sequence is TGTGCCAGCAGCCCTAAGGGGGGGACAGGGGTAGAGACCCAGTACTTC. Complete variable domain (other parts from reference TRBV7-3 and TRBJ2-5): GAGVSQTPSNKVTEKGKYVELRCDPISGHTALYWYRQSLGQGPEFLIYFQGTGAADDSGLPNDRFFAVRPEGSVSTLKIQRTERGDSAVYLCASSPKGGTGVETQYFGPGTRLLVL.

This sequence joins TRBV2 and TRBJ2-3; D gene ambiguous. Per germline, CDR1 SNHLY and CDR2 FYNNEI. This CDR3 contains 16 residues. With 1 base removed from V and 0 bases from J, the gap between germline ends came to 11 bases. CDR3 amino acids: CASSEVYWQSTDTQYF. CDR3 DNA sequence: TGTGCCAGCAGTGAAGTCTACTGGCAGAGCACAGATACGCAGTATTTT.

Written as DNA, the CDR3 is TGTGCCAGCAGCTCGACAGGGGGCGCGGGTGGCTACACCTTC. This codes for CASSSTGGAGGYTF. The V and J genes are TRBV7-9 and TRBJ1-2; 10 bases fit TRBD1. With V trimmed by 4 bases and J by 7 bases, 6 bases remained unmatched. The CDR3 is made up of 14 amino acids. Germline V lookup: CDR1 SEHNR, CDR2 FQNEAQ (reference sequence).

The chain couples TRBV7-2 to TRBJ2-5; weak D call: TRBD2 (6 bases). CDR1 is SGHTA and CDR2 is FQGNSA in the germline V gene. V was trimmed by 1 base and J by 7 bases, leaving 16 bases between them. This CDR3 has 15 residues. The CDR3: CASSLGTMNRATQYF. The CDR3 DNA reads TGTGCCAGCAGCTTAGGGACTATGAATCGGGCGACCCAGTACTTC. Together with reference TRBV7-2 and TRBJ2-5, the CDR3 gives the full variable domain: GAGVSQSPSNKVTEKGKDVELRCDPISGHTALYWYRQSLGQGLEFLIYFQGNSAPDKSGLPSDRFSAERTGGSVSTLTIQRTQQEDSAVYLCASSLGTMNRATQYFGPGTRLLVL.